The 21 T cell receptor beta chains reported below all come from one sample, sequenced in a study of shared clonotypes between healthy human individuals. The method was immunoSEQ multiplex PCR; TCRdb's version includes in-frame clones alone and lacks a portion of them. The top ten clones hold 0.9% to 1.3% of a sample with over 2 million clones, about 94% of them seen once. CD45RO-negative, CCR7-positively selected cells formed the naive CD8 fraction, excluding terminally differentiated effector memory CD45RA+ cells. The sample consisted of naive CD8+ T cells sorted from blood. These receptors originate from a young man in good health.

CDR3 nucleotides: TGCGCCAGCAGTGAGTCGACGGGGGGCCCCTATGGCTACACCTTC. Residues: CASSESTGGPYGYTF. The genes are TRBV10-2 and TRBJ1-2, with D maybe TRBD1 (6 bases). Between the trimmed V and J ends, which lost 0 bases and 4 bases, there was a span of 12 bases. The CDR3 is 15 residues long. Germline V gene sequence: CDR1 WSHSY, CDR2 SAAADI.

There are a few counts of this clone. The chain uses TRBV19 and TRBJ1-5, with a tentative D call TRBD1 (6 bases). This CDR3 has 16 residues. Deletions cut 3 bases from V and 7 bases from J, with 19 bases between. CDR1 and CDR2 from the germline V gene are LNHDA and SQIVND (reference sequence). CDR3 region: CASSMESGARVQPQHF. In DNA form, the CDR3 reads TGTGCCAGTAGTATGGAGTCGGGGGCGAGGGTCCAGCCCCAGCATTTT.

In the case of this clone: This sample includes further DNA sequences coding for the same CDR3. The chain carries TRBV5-1 and TRBJ1-1; a possible D gene is TRBD1 (5 bases). Germline assignment: CDR1 SGHRS and CDR2 YFSETQ. The germline V and J ends were trimmed by 4 bases and 1 base, with 8 bases remaining between them. This CDR3 has 13 residues. CDR3 nucleotides: TGCGCCAGCAGCCCGGGGACGAACACTGAAGCTTTCTTT. Translated: CASSPGTNTEAFF.

J is TRBJ2-1 and V is TRBV4-3, with 7 bases that match TRBD2. This CDR3 comprises 13 residues. V lost 0 bases to trimming and J lost 15 bases; unmatched junction nucleotides: 8. Germline lookup yields CDR1 LGHNA and CDR2 YSLEER. The CDR3 sequence is CASSQDVGEGPFF. The CDR3 DNA reads TGCGCCAGCAGCCAAGATGTGGGGGAGGGCCCGTTCTTC.

The V and J genes are TRBV4-1 and TRBJ2-1, with 7 bases fitting TRBD2. V dropped 2 bases and J dropped 8; count of bases not matched to a gene: 6. This CDR3 region has 14 residues. The germline gives CDR1 MGHRA, CDR2 YSYEKL. The CDR3 nucleotides are TGCGCCAGCAGCCAAAGAGCGGGGTTCGATGAGCAGTTCTTC. This codes for CASSQRAGFDEQFF.

The chain has TRBV5-3 and TRBJ2-1; 7 bases match TRBD2. TRBV5-3 has ORF status, its function being uncertain. Trimming took 4 bases from V and 7 from J; bases not matched to a gene: 14. The CDR3 runs 16 residues. The CDR3 DNA reads TGTGCCAGAAGCCTCCGATGGGGAGGGTTTTTAAATGAGCAGTTCTTC. This codes for CARSLRWGGFLNEQFF.

The chain employs TRBV2 and TRBJ2-7; possible D gene TRBD1, 6 bases. The CDR3 extends over 11 amino acids. The ends were cut back, 8 bases at V and 4 bases at J, with 9 bases in the middle. From germline, CDR1 is SNHLY and CDR2 FYNNEI. CDR3 protein: CASGGGYEQYF. CDR3 in DNA: TGTGCCAGCGGGGGCGGTTACGAGCAGTACTTC.

Remarks on this clone: Different DNA sequences within this sample yield the same CDR3. The gene calls are TRBV5-1 and TRBJ2-7; possible D gene TRBD2, 5 bases. Deletions cut 5 bases from V and 3 bases from J, with 12 bases between. Germline values: CDR1 SGHRS, CDR2 YFSETQ. The CDR3 has 13 amino acids. CDR3 sequence: CASSLGLNYEQYF. In DNA, the CDR3 is TGCGCCAGCAGTCTAGGACTCAACTACGAGCAGTACTTC.

In this sample, this clone turned up once. V usage is TRBV28 and J usage is TRBJ2-3, with TRBD1 identical over 7 bases. CDR3 length equals 14 residues. The V gene's germline CDR1 is MDHEN and CDR2 SYDVKM. The trim removed 8 bases at V and 0 bases at J, leaving 5 bases unmatched. CDR3 protein: CASHRGYSTDTQYF. The CDR3, as DNA: TGTGCCAGCCACAGGGGATATAGCACAGATACGCAGTATTTT.

This clone was counted once. The chain is built from TRBV5-1 and TRBJ2-2; unclear D gene. Germline CDR1 and CDR2: SGHRS and YFSETQ. V dropped 2 bases and J dropped 2 bases, with 10 bases sitting between them. This CDR3 is 15 amino acids long. The CDR3 DNA reads TGCGCCAGCAGCTTCCTCCAGAACAACACCGGGGAGCTGTTTTTT. Protein product: CASSFLQNNTGELFF.

The chain has TRBV9 and TRBJ1-2; D remains unclear. V was trimmed by 0 bases and J by 0 bases, leaving 9 bases between them. Germline CDR1 and CDR2: SGDLS and YYNGEE. CDR3 length equals 15 residues. The CDR3, as DNA: TGTGCCAGCAGCGTAGTCGACGAGGCTAACTATGGCTACACCTTC. Translated: CASSVVDEANYGYTF.

This clone occurred a few times. This specimen includes other DNA sequences encoding the same CDR3. The chain joins TRBV5-6 to TRBJ1-6; no reliable D call. Germline V gives CDR1 SGHDT, CDR2 YYEEEE. With 0 bases removed from V and 0 bases from J, the gap between germline ends came to 7 bases. The CDR3 is made up of 16 amino acids. Written as DNA, the CDR3 is TGTGCCAGCAGCTTGGACGGGAGCTCCTATAATTCACCCCTCCACTTT. Amino acids: CASSLDGSSYNSPLHF.

CDR3 sequence (DNA): TGTGCCAGCAGCTTAGACGAGGATGAGCAGTTCTTC. This codes for CASSLDEDEQFF. The chain recombines TRBV7-9 with TRBJ2-1; D call uncertain. This CDR3 comprises 12 residues. The germline V gene has CDR1 SEHNR and CDR2 FQNEAQ (reference sequence). With 1 base removed from V and 8 bases from J, the gap between germline ends came to 6 bases.

The V gene is TRBV13, the J gene TRBJ1-1; maybe TRBD1 (5 bases). Germline CDR1 PRHDT, CDR2 FYEKMQ (reference sequence). CDR3 length: 13 residues. The germline V and J ends were trimmed by 2 bases and 4 bases, with 8 bases remaining between them. CDR3 region: CASSLTRVTEAFF. The CDR3 DNA is TGTGCCAGCAGCTTAACCAGGGTCACTGAAGCTTTCTTT.

The genes are TRBV5-6 and TRBJ1-2, with a possible D match to TRBD1 (5 bases). Between the trimmed V and J ends, which lost 0 bases and 6 bases, there was a span of 12 bases. The CDR3 length is 14 residues. The germline gives CDR1 SGHDT, CDR2 YYEEEE. The CDR3 DNA sequence: TGTGCCAGCAGCTTGGTCGCCGGGGGTGATGGCTACACCTTC. Its protein is CASSLVAGGDGYTF. Filled out from reference TRBV5-6 and TRBJ1-2, the complete variable domain reads DAGVTQSPTHLIKTRGQQVTLRCSPKSGHDTVSWYQQALGQGPQFIFQYYEEEERQRGNFPDRFSGHQFPNYSSELNVNALLLGDSALYLCASSLVAGGDGYTFGSGTRLTVV.

The J gene is TRBJ1-5, the V gene TRBV27; D remains unclear. The CDR3 has 14 amino acids. Germline V gene lookup returns CDR1 MNHEY and CDR2 SMNVEV (reference sequence). V was trimmed by 5 bases and J by 0 bases, leaving 8 bases between them. The CDR3 coding sequence is TGTGCCAGCAGTCCCGGAGATAGCAATCAGCCCCAGCATTTT. It yields the protein CASSPGDSNQPQHF.

This sequence joins TRBV27 and TRBJ2-1; D is perhaps TRBD1 (6 bases). With 5 bases removed from V and 8 bases from J, the gap between germline ends came to 13 bases. Germline lookup yields CDR1 MNHEY and CDR2 SMNVEV (reference sequence). The CDR3 loop spans 13 amino acids. For the CDR3, the DNA is TGTGCCAGCAGTATCTCACAGGGTCATGAGCAGTTCTTC. Residues: CASSISQGHEQFF.

This chain joins TRBV27 and TRBJ2-7; a possible D gene is TRBD1 (6 bases). CDR1 MNHEY and CDR2 SMNVEV come from the germline V gene (reference sequence). V was pared by 5 bases and J by 5 bases, with 19 bases between. The CDR3 consists of 15 residues. This chain's CDR3 is CASSPATAGVHEQYF. CDR3 bases: TGTGCCAGCAGTCCCGCAACAGCAGGGGTGCACGAGCAGTACTTC.

The V gene is TRBV4-1, the J gene TRBJ2-1; perhaps D is TRBD1 or TRBD2 (5 bases each). This CDR3 is built from 14 residues. Germline CDR1 reads MGHRA; CDR2 reads YSYEKL. V was pared by 4 bases and J by 5 bases, with 12 bases between. CDR3 region: CASSPLGTDNEQFF. In DNA, the CDR3 is TGCGCCAGCAGCCCGCTAGGGACCGACAATGAGCAGTTCTTC.

This sequence joins TRBV7-9 and TRBJ1-1; 7 positions match TRBD1. CDR1 SEHNR and CDR2 FQNEAQ come from the germline V gene (reference sequence). The CDR3 sequence is 17 residues long. Trimming at V came to 5 bases and at J to 0 bases, leaving 12 bases not matched to a gene. CDR3 amino acids: CASSPPTGHSMNTEAFF. The CDR3 DNA reads as TGTGCCAGCAGCCCCCCGACAGGGCACAGCATGAACACTGAAGCTTTCTTT.

CDR3 residues: CASSSVLAGGKDTQYF. The CDR3 nucleotides read TGTGCCAGCAGCTCGGTTCTAGCGGGCGGAAAAGATACGCAGTATTTT. The chain recombines TRBV7-2 with TRBJ2-3; 8 nucleotides align to TRBD2. The CDR3 is 16 amino acids. Trimming took 4 bases from V and 5 from J; bases not matched to a gene: 11. Per germline, CDR1 SGHTA and CDR2 FQGNSA.